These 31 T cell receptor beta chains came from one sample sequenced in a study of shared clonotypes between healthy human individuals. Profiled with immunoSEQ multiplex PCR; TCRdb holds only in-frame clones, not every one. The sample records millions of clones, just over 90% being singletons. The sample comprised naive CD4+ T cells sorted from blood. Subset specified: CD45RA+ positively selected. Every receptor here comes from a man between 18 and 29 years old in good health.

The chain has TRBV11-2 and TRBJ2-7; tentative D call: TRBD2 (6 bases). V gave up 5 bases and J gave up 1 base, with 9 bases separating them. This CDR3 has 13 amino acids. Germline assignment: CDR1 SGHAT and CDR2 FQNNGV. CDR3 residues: CASSREVSYEQYF. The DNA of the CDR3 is TGTGCCAGCAGCAGGGAGGTATCCTACGAGCAGTACTTC.

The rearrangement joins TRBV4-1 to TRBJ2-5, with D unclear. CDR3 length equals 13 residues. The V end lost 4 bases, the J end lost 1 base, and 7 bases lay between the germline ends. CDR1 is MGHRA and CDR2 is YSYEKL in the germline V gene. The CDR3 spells CASSLIPQETQYF. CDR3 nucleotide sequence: TGCGCCAGCAGCCTAATACCCCAAGAGACCCAGTACTTC.

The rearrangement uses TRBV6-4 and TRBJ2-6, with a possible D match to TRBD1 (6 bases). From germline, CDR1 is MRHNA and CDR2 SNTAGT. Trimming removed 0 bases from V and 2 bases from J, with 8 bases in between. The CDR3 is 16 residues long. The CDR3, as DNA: TGTGCCAGCAGTGACTCGAAGGGGGCTGGGGCCAACGTCCTGACTTTC. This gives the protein CASSDSKGAGANVLTF.

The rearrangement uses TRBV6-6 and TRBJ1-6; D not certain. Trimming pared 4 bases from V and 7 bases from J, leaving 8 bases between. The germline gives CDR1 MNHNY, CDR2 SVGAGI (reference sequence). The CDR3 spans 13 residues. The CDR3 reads CASSSATNSPLHF. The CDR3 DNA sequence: TGTGCCAGCAGTTCCGCCACGAATTCACCCCTCCACTTT.

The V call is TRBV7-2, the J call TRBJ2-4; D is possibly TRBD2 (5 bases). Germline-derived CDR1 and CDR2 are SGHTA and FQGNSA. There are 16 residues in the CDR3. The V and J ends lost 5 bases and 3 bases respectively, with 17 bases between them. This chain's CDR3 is CASSALAGNSKNIQYF. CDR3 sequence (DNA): TGTGCCAGCAGCGCCCTAGCCGGGAACAGCAAAAACATTCAGTACTTC. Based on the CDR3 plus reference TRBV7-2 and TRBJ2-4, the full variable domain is GAGVSQSPSNKVTEKGKDVELRCDPISGHTALYWYRQSLGQGLEFLIYFQGNSAPDKSGLPSDRFSAERTGGSVSTLTIQRTQQEDSAVYLCASSALAGNSKNIQYFGAGTRLSVL.

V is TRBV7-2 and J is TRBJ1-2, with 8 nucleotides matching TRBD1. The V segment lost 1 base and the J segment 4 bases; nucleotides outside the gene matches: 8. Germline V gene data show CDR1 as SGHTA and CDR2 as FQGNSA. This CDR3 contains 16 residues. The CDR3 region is CASSLVSGGGPYGYTF. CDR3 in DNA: TGTGCCAGCAGCTTAGTGTCAGGGGGCGGGCCCTATGGCTACACCTTC. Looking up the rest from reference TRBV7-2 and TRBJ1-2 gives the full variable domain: GAGVSQSPSNKVTEKGKDVELRCDPISGHTALYWYRQSLGQGLEFLIYFQGNSAPDKSGLPSDRFSAERTGGSVSTLTIQRTQQEDSAVYLCASSLVSGGGPYGYTFGSGTRLTVV.

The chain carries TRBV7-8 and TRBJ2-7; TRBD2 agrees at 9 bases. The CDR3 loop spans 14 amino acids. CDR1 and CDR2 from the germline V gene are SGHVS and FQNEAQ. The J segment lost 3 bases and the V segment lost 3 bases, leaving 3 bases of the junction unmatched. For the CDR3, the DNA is TGTGCCAGCAGCTTGACTAGCGGAAACTACGAGCAGTACTTC. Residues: CASSLTSGNYEQYF. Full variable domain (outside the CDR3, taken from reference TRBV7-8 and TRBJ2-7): GAGVSQSPRYKVAKRGQDVALRCDPISGHVSLFWYQQALGQGPEFLTYFQNEAQLDKSGLPSDRFFAERPEGSVSTLKIQRTQQEDSAVYLCASSLTSGNYEQYFGPGTRLTVT.

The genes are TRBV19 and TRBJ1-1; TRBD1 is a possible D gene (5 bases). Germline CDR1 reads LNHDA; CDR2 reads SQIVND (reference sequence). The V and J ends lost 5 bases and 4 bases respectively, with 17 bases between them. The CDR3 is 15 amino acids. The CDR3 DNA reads TGTGCCAGTAGTCCAAACGGGGGGTTGGGCACTGAAGCTTTCTTT. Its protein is CASSPNGGLGTEAFF.

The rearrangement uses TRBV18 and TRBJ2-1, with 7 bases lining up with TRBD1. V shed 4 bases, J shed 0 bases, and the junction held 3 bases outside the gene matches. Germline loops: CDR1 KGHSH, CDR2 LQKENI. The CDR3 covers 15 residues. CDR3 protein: CASSHNRGSYNEQFF. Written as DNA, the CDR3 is TGTGCCAGCTCACACAACAGGGGCTCCTACAATGAGCAGTTCTTC.

The CDR3 loop reads CASSLDGGATEAFF. DNA of the CDR3: TGTGCCAGCAGCTTAGACGGGGGTGCCACTGAAGCTTTCTTT. V usage is TRBV7-2 and J usage is TRBJ1-1; weak D call: TRBD1 (5 bases). Trimming pared 1 base from V and 4 bases from J, leaving 10 bases between. The CDR3 sequence is 14 residues long. Germline assignment: CDR1 SGHTA and CDR2 FQGNSA. The complete variable domain, with remaining parts taken from reference TRBV7-2 and TRBJ1-1, reads GAGVSQSPSNKVTEKGKDVELRCDPISGHTALYWYRQSLGQGLEFLIYFQGNSAPDKSGLPSDRFSAERTGGSVSTLTIQRTQQEDSAVYLCASSLDGGATEAFFGQGTRLTVV.

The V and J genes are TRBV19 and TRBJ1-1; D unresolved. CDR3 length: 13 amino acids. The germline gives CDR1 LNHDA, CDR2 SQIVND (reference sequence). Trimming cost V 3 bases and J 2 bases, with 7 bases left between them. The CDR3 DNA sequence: TGTGCCAGTAGTATGCCGGAAAACACTGAAGCTTTCTTT. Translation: CASSMPENTEAFF.

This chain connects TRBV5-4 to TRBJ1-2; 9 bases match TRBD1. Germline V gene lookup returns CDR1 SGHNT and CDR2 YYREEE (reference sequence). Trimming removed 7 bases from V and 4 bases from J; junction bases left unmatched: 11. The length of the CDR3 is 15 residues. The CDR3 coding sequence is TGTGCCAGCCACCGGGACAGGGAGGGGTCCTATGGCTACACCTTC. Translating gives CASHRDREGSYGYTF.

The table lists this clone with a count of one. As DNA, the CDR3 is TGTGCCACCAGCCCCCGGGATACGACCTACGAGCAGTACTTC. Translated: CATSPRDTTYEQYF. This chain connects TRBV15 to TRBJ2-7; maybe TRBD2 (5 bases). The CDR3 extends over 14 amino acids. Germline V lookup: CDR1 LNHNV, CDR2 YYDKDF (reference sequence). The V and J ends lost 5 bases and 2 bases respectively, with 13 bases between them.

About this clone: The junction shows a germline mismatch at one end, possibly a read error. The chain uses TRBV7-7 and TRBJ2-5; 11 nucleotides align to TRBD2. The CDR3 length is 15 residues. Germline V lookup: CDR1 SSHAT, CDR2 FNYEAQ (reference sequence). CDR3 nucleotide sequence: TGTGCTAGCAGCTTTAGCGGGGGGGCCAGTGAGACCCAGTACTTC. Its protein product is CASSFSGGASETQYF.

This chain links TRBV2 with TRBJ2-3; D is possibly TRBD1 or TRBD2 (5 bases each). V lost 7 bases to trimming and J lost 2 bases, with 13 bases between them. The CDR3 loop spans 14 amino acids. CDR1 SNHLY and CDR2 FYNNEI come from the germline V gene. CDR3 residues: CASITGPDTDTQYF. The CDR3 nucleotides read TGTGCCAGCATTACGGGGCCGGACACAGATACGCAGTATTTT.

CDR3 sequence (DNA): TGTGCCAGCAGCCGACTAGCTCTGGTCACCGGGGAGCTGTTTTTT. Protein: CASSRLALVTGELFF. V and J are TRBV7-2 and TRBJ2-2; TRBD2 aligns across 7 bases. This CDR3 is 15 amino acids long. Per the germline V gene, CDR1 is SGHTA and CDR2 is FQGNSA. V gave up 5 bases and J gave up 4 bases; unmatched junction bases: 7.

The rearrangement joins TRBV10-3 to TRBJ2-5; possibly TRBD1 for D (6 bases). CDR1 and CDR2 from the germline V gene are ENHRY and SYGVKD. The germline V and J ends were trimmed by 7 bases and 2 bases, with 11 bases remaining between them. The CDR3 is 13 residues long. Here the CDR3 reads CAIKAGEQETQYF. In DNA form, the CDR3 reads TGTGCCATCAAGGCAGGGGAACAAGAGACCCAGTACTTC.

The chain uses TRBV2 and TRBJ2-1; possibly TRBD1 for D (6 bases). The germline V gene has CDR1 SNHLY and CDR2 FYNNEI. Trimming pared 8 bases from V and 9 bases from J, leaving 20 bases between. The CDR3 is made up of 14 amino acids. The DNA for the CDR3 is TGTGCCAGCCAAACGTCACTACAGGGCAGTGAGCAGTTCTTC. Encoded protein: CASQTSLQGSEQFF. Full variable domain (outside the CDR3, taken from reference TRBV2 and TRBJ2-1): EPEVTQTPSHQVTQMGQEVILRCVPISNHLYFYWYRQILGQKVEFLVSFYNNEISEKSEIFDDQFSVERPDGSNFTLKIRSTKLEDSAMYFCASQTSLQGSEQFFGPGTRLTVL.

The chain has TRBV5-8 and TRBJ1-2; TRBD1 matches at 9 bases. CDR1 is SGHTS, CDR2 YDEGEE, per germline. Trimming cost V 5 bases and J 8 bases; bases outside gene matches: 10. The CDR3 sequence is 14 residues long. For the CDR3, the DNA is TGTGCCAGCAGACATACCTCGGGACAGGGAGGCTACACCTTC. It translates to CASRHTSGQGGYTF. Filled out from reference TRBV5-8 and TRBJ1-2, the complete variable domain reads EAGVTQSPTHLIKTRGQQATLRCSPISGHTSVYWYQQALGLGLQFLLWYDEGEERNRGNFPPRFSGRQFPNYSSELNVNALELEDSALYLCASRHTSGQGGYTFGSGTRLTVV.

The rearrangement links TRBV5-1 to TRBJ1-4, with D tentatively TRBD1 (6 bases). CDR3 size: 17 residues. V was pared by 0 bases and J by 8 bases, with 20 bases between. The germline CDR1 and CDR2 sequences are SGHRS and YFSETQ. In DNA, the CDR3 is TGCGCCAGCAGCTTGGAGGGGGGAGGCGGTCTTGGCGAAAAACTGTTTTTT. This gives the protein CASSLEGGGGLGEKLFF. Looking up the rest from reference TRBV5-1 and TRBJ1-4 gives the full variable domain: KAGVTQTPRYLIKTRGQQVTLSCSPISGHRSVSWYQQTPGQGLQFLFEYFSETQRNKGNFPGRFSGRQFSNSRSEMNVSTLELGDSALYLCASSLEGGGGLGEKLFFGSGTQLSVL.

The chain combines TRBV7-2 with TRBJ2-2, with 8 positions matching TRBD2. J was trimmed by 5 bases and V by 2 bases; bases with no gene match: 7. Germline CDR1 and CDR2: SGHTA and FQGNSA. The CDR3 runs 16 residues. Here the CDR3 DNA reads TGTGCCAGCAGCTTAAGGAATAGCGGGACAACCGGGGAGCTGTTTTTT. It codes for CASSLRNSGTTGELFF.

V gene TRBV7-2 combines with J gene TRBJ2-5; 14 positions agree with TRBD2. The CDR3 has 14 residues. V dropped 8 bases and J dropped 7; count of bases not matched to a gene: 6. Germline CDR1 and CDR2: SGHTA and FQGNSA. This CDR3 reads CASRIGLAGGTQYF. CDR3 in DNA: TGTGCCAGCCGCATTGGACTAGCGGGAGGGACCCAGTACTTC.

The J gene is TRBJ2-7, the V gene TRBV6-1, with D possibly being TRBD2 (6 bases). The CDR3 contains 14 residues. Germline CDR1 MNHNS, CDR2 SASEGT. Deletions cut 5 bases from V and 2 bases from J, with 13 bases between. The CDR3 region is CASSPGTATYEQYF. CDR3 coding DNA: TGTGCCAGCAGTCCTGGGACTGCAACCTACGAGCAGTACTTC.

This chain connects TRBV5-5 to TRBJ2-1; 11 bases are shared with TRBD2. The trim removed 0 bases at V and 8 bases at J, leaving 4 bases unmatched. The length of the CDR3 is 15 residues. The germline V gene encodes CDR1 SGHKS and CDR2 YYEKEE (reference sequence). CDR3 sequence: CASSLVASGRYEQFF. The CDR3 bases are TGTGCCAGCAGCTTGGTGGCTAGCGGGAGGTATGAGCAGTTCTTC.

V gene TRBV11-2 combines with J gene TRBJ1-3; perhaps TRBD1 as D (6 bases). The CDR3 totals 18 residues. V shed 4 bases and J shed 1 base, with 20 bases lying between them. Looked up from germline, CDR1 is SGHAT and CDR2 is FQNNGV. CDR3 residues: CASSSPWDTFTSGNTIYF. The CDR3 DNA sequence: TGTGCCAGCAGCTCGCCGTGGGACACCTTTACATCTGGAAACACCATATATTTT. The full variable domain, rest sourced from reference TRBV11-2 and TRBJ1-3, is EAGVAQSPRYKIIEKRQSVAFWCNPISGHATLYWYQQILGQGPKLLIQFQNNGVVDDSQLPKDRFSAERLKGVDSTLKIQPAKLEDSAVYLCASSSPWDTFTSGNTIYFGEGSWLTVV.

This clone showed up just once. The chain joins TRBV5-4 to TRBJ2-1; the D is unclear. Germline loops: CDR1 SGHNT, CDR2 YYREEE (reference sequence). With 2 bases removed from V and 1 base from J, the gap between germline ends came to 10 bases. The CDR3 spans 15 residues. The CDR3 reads CASSLSWGSYNEQFF. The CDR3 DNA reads TGTGCCAGCAGCTTAAGCTGGGGTTCCTACAATGAGCAGTTCTTC.

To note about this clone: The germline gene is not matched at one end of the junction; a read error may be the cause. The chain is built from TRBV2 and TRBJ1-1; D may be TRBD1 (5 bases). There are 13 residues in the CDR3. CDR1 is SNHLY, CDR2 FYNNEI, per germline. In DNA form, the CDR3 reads TGCAACCCACAGGTAGAGATGAACACTGAAGCTTTCTTT. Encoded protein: CNPQVEMNTEAFF. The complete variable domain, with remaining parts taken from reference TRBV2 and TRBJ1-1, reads EPEVTQTPSHQVTQMGQEVILRCVPISNHLYFYWYRQILGQKVEFLVSFYNNEISEKSEIFDDQFSVERPDGSNFTLKIRSTKLEDSAMYFCNPQVEMNTEAFFGQGTRLTVV.

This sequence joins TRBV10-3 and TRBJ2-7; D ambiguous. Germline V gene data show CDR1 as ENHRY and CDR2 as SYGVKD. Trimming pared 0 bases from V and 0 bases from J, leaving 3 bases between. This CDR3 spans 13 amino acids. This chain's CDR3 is CAISESLSYEQYF. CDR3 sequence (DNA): TGTGCCATCAGTGAGTCGCTCTCCTACGAGCAGTACTTC.

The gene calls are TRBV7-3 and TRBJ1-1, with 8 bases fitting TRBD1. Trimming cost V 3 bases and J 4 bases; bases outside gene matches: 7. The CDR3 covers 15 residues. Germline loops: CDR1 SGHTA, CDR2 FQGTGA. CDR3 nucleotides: TGTGCCAGCAGCTTCGCCACAGGGGGTGTCACTGAAGCTTTCTTT. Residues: CASSFATGGVTEAFF.

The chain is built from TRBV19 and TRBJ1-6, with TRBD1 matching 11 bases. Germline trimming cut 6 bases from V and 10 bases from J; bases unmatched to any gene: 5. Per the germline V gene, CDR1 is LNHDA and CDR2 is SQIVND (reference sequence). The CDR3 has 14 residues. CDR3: CASSRDRGESPLHF. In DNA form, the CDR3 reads TGTGCCAGTAGCCGGGACAGGGGGGAATCACCCCTCCACTTT. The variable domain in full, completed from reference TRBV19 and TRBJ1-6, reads DGGITQSPKYLFRKEGQNVTLSCEQNLNHDAMYWYRQDPGQGLRLIYYSQIVNDFQKGDIAEGYSVSREKKESFPLTVTSAQKNPTAFYLCASSRDRGESPLHFGNGTRLTVT.

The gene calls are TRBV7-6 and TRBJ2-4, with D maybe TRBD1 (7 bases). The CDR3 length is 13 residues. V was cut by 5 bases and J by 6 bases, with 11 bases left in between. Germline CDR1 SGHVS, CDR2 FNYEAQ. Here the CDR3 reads CASSAGQPNIQYF. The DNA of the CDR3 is TGTGCCAGCAGCGCGGGACAGCCAAACATTCAGTACTTC.